This T cell receptor beta chain was recovered during a study of blood T cells in healthy people across ages. For this clonotype: No antigen is known for it.

PCR was performed a second time for about 7 to 12 cycles using a sample-barcoded 5' primer and a J-beta primer mix. Each CDR3 protein gets one entry after TCRdb re-called the 5' RACE reads with MiXCR. The sample has around 690,000 distinct CDR3 sequences; under 70% are singletons. Germline V gene lookup returns CDR1 MDHEN and CDR2 SYDVKM. The CDR3 runs 13 residues. Trimming removed 5 bases at V and 6 bases at J, with 13 bases between. Study-wide results and caveats: Naive CD4+ cells and diversity were both higher in long-lived donors than in aged donors. Researchers said unsorted PBMCs prevented a conclusive naive versus antigen-experienced comparison.

This chain uses TRBV28 with TRBJ1-2, with no clear D. This TCR derives from a man aged 60-69 years in good health. Sequences were obtained from blood. CDR3 loop: CASSPLPRNGYTF. The CDR3 coding sequence is TGTGCCAGCAGTCCACTACCCCGTAATGGCTACACCTTC.